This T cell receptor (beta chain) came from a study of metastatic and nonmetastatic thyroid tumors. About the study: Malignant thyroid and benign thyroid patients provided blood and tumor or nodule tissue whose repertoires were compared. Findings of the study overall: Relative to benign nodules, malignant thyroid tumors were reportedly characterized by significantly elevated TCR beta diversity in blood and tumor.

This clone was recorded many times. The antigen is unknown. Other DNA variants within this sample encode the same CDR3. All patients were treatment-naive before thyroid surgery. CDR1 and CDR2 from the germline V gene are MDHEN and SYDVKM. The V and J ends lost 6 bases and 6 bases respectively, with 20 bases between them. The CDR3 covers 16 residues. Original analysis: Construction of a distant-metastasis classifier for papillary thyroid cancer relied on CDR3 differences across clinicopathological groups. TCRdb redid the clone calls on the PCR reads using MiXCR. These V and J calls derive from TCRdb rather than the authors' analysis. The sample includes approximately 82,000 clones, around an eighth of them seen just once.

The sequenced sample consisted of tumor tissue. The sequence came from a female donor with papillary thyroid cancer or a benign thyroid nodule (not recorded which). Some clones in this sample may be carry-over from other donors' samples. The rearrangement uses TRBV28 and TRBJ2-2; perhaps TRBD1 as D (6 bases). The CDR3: CASSPTGWSDAGELFF. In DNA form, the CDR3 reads TGTGCCAGCAGCCCTACAGGGTGGTCGGACGCCGGGGAGCTGTTTTTT. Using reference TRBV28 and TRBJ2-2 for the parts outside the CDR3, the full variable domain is DVKVTQSSRYLVKRTGEKVFLECVQDMDHENMFWYRQDPGLGLRLIYFSYDVKMKEKGDIPEGYSVSREKKERFSLILESASTNQTSMYLCASSPTGWSDAGELFFGEGSRLTVL.